What follows is one T cell receptor beta chain and its context. The assay was immunoSEQ multiplex PCR, and TCRdb's table has in-frame clones only and misses some. The data hold about 270,000 clones, with 70% to 90% observed a single time. The CDR3 consists of 16 residues. Germline V gene data show CDR1 as SGHTA and CDR2 as FQGNSA. V lost 3 bases, J lost 6 bases, and 13 bases stayed unmatched. These data come from a study of blood T cell repertoires in COVID-19. The source is a woman in her thirties with acute COVID-19. The V and J genes are TRBV7-2 and TRBJ2-7; 8 positions agree with TRBD1. Sample: PBMCs or T cells enriched from blood (not recorded which). The CDR3 DNA reads TGTGCCAGCAGCTTCTCCTCGGACAGGGTTCTACTCGAGCAGTACTTC. Translating gives CASSFSSDRVLLEQYF.